Listed here is a single T cell receptor beta chain. This could be a read error, since a much larger clone is one nucleotide away. CDR1 and CDR2 (germline): SGHNT, YYREEE (reference sequence). The CDR3 extends over 13 amino acids. The ends were cut back, 0 bases at V and 3 bases at J, with 1 base in the middle. The data were taken from a study of CD8+ T cells in alopecia areata. The sequencing template was cDNA reverse transcribed from extracted RNA. Libraries were prepared by immunoSEQ multiplex PCR; TCRdb keeps only in-frame clonotypes and omits some of them. The data contain roughly 250,000 clones, about two thirds of them singletons.

The rearrangement links TRBV5-4 to TRBJ2-6; no firm D call. This TCR was sampled from a human donor with alopecia areata. The sequenced sample was CD4+ T cells sorted from blood, obtained at week 0. The CDR3 reads CASSLVGANVLTF. DNA for the CDR3: TGTGCCAGCAGCTTGGTTGGGGCCAACGTCCTGACTTTC.